The present TCR beta chain was sequenced within a study of patients and donors after allogeneic stem cell transplantation. TCRdb processed the RT-PCR reads anew with MiXCR; each CDR3 protein has one entry. The table shows about 960,000 distinct CDR3 sequences, with approximately 18% occurring only once. This clonotype was found a few times. Trimming took 6 bases from V and 10 from J; bases not matched to a gene: 8. CDR3 size: 15 residues. This receptor was obtained from a human donor who was either an allogeneic HSCT recipient or a stem cell or donor lymphocyte infusion donor (not recorded which). It is not recorded whose cells these are; they may come from a transplant donor. The specimen sequenced was blood, either unsorted or a sorted T cell fraction (not recorded which). The chain carries TRBV12-3 or TRBV12-4 and TRBJ2-1; 14 nucleotides align to TRBD2. The CDR3 loop reads CASSRLAGGDGEQFF. CDR3 nucleotides: TGTGCCAGCAGCCGACTAGCGGGGGGGGATGGGGAGCAGTTCTTC.